The following is a T cell receptor (beta chain) sequence with its context. Its antigen is undetermined. The data are from a study of cytomegalovirus exposure and HLA in healthy donors. Study information: Within an early data release were about 80 million unique TCRs drawn from HLA-typed donors.

The CDR3 is 14 amino acids. Germline V CDR1 and CDR2: SQVTM, ANQGSEA. V lost 4 bases, J lost 5 bases, and 17 bases lay in between. The study ran its PCR with 60 Vbeta and 13 Jbeta primers. TCRdb keeps only in-frame clones here, not all; method: immunoSEQ multiplex PCR. This sample has about 130,000 clones; about three quarters occur once, and the top ten carry around 4%. Regarding the study as a whole: Most of the TCR beta V segments (in an earlier analysis) were productive either about 87% or about 30% of the time. An Asian-associated ancestry cluster reportedly showed fewer N-insertions than the approximately 670-donor mean in a later analysis. Association of 16,951 TCR beta sequences with HLA alleles was found at 0.05 false discovery rate in a later analysis.

The chain couples TRBV29-1 to TRBJ2-5; the D gene is possibly TRBD1 (7 bases). Material for sequencing was PBMCs. The TCR sequence derives from a man aged 25-45 years in good health and CMV-seronegative. The DNA for the CDR3 is TGCAGCGTTGGTGGAGGGGGCTCTCTCGAGACCCAGTACTTC. As protein: CSVGGGGSLETQYF.